This entry concerns a single T cell receptor beta chain. The data belong to a study of blood T cell repertoires in COVID-19. Study background: In each case, the material was cDNA or gDNA derived from T cells, B-cell-depleted T cells, or PBMCs.

In the authors' workflow: Reference gene primer amplification gave nucleated cell count estimates. The assay was immunoSEQ multiplex PCR, and TCRdb's table has in-frame clones only and misses some. From that table come the V and J calls and clone size; the DNA was used to work out D and trimming. The profile shows around 170,000 clones, approximately 88% of them singletons. Enrolled through a virtual design, the participants were between roughly 18 and 95 years of age and came from 24 US areas. Two consecutive negative NP/OP PCR tests, clearance, or resolved symptoms defined Cohort 3 recovery. CDR1 SNHLY and CDR2 FYNNEI come from the germline V gene. Between the trimmed V and J ends, which lost 2 bases and 10 bases, there was a span of 9 bases. The CDR3 contains 12 residues.

The J gene is TRBJ1-5, the V gene TRBV2; D not certain. The sample comprised PBMCs or T cells enriched from blood (not recorded which). The origin of this receptor is a woman aged 18 to 35 who had recovered from COVID-19. The CDR3 loop reads CASSESGIPQHF. CDR3 DNA: TGTGCCAGCAGTGAAAGCGGTATCCCCCAGCATTTT.